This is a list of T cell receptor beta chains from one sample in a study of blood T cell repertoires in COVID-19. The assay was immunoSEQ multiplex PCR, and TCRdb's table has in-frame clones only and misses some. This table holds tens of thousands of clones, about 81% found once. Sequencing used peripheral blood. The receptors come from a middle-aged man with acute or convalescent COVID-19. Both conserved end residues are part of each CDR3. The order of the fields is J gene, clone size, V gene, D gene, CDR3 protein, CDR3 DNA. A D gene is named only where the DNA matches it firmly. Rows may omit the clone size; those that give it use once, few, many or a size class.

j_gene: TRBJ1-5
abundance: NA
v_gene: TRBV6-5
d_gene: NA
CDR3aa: CASTLGGNQPQHF
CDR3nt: TGTGCCAGCACGCTGGGAGGCAATCAGCCCCAGCATTTT

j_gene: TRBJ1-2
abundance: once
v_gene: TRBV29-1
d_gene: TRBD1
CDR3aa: CSVIDRASSNYGYTF
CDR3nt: TGCAGCGTGATCGACAGGGCAAGCTCTAACTATGGCTACACCTTC

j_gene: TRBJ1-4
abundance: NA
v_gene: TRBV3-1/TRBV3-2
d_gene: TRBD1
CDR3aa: CASGRGQLIPYQLNEKLFF
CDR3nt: TGTGCCAGCGGACGGGGACAGCTTATCCCTTACCAGCTTAATGAAAAACTGTTTTTT

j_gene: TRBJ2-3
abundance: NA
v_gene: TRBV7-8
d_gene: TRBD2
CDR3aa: CASSSLAASTDTQYF
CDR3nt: TGTGCCAGCAGCTCACTAGCGGCCAGCACAGATACGCAGTATTTT

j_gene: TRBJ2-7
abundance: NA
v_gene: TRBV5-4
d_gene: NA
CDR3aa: CASTFFGDTYEQYF
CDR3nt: TGTGCCAGCACCTTTTTTGGGGACACCTACGAGCAGTACTTC

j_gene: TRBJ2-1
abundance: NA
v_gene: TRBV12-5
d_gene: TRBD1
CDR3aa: CASGLVSGQGTNEQFF
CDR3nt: TGTGCTAGTGGTTTGGTCTCGGGACAGGGTACCAATGAGCAGTTCTTC

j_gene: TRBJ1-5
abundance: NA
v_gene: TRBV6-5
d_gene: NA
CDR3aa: CASSQGGGQPQHF
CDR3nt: TGTGCCAGCAGCCAAGGGGGTGGACAGCCCCAGCATTTT

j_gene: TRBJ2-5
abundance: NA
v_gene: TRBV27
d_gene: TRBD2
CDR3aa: CASSLRLAGGGQETQYF
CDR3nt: TGTGCCAGCAGTTTACGACTAGCGGGAGGTGGTCAAGAGACCCAGTACTTC

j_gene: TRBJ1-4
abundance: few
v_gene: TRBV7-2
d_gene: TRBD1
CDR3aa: CASSSLQGGTNEKLFF
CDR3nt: TGTGCCAGCAGCTCGTTACAGGGGGGAACTAATGAAAAACTGTTTTTT

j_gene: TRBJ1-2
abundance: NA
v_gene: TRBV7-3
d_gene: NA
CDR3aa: CASSEGPGGSGYTF
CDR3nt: TGTGCCAGCAGTGAAGGCCCCGGGGGTTCTGGCTACACCTTC

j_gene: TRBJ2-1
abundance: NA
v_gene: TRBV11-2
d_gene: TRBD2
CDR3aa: CASSLGTSGISYNEQFF
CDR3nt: TGTGCCAGCAGCTTAGGGACTAGCGGCATCTCCTACAATGAGCAGTTCTTC

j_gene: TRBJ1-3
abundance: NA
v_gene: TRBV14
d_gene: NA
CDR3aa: CASSQAGSGNTIYF
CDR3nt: TGTGCCAGCAGCCAAGCAGGGTCTGGAAACACCATATATTTT

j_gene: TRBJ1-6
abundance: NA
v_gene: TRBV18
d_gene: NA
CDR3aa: CASSPEGPGVLISPLHF
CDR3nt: TGTGCCAGCTCACCAGAAGGGCCCGGGGTATTAATTTCACCCCTCCACTTT

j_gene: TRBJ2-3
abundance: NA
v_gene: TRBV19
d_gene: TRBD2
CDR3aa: CASSPREAGGYTQYF
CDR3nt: TGTGCCAGTAGTCCTCGGGAAGCGGGGGGATATACGCAGTATTTT

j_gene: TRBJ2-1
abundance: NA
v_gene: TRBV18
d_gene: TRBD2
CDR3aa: CASSPGRSDNEQFF
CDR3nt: TGTGCCAGCTCACCCGGGAGGTCTGACAATGAGCAGTTCTTC

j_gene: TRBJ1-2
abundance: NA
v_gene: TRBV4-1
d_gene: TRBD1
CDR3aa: CASSPGTVDYGYTF
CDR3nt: TGCGCCAGCAGCCCTGGGACAGTCGACTATGGCTACACCTTC

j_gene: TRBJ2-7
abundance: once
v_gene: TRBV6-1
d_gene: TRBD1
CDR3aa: CASSERDRGGEQYF
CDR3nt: TGTGCCAGCAGTGAGAGGGACAGGGGCGGGGAGCAGTACTTC

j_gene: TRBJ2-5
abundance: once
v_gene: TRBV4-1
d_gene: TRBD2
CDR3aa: CASSQDLAGAATQYF
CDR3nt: TGCGCCAGCAGCCAAGACCTAGCGGGGGCTGCGACCCAGTACTTC

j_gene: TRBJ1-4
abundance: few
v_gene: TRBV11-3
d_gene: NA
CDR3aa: CASSSRQVREKLFF
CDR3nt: TGTGCCAGCAGCTCTAGACAGGTAAGGGAAAAACTGTTTTTT

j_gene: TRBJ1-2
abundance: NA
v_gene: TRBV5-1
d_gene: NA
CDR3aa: CASRDNNYGYTF
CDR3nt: TGCGCCAGCAGGGACAATAACTATGGCTACACCTTC

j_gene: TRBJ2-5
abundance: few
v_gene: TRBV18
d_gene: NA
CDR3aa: CASSPTRGETQYF
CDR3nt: TGTGCCAGCTCACCAACGAGGGGGGAGACCCAGTACTTC

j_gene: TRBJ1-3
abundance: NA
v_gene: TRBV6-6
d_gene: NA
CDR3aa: CASSSTSMAIYF
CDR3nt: TGTGCCAGCAGTTCGACTTCGATGGCCATATATTTT

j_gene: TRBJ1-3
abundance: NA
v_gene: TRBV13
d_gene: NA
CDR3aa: CASSLVGRWTGNTIYF
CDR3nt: TGTGCCAGCAGCTTAGTTGGCAGGTGGACTGGAAACACCATATATTTT

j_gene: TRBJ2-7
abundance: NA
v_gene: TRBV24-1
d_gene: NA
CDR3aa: CATSDLEEQYF
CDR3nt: TGTGCCACCAGTGATTTGGAGGAGCAGTACTTC

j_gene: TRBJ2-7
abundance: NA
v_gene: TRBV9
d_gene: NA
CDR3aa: CASSVLGKPYEQYF
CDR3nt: TGTGCCAGCAGCGTTCTCGGGAAACCCTACGAGCAGTACTTC

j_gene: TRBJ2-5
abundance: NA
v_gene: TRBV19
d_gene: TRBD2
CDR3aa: CASSISRDAGAQYF
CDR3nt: TGTGCCAGTAGTATAAGTCGTGACGCGGGGGCCCAGTACTTC

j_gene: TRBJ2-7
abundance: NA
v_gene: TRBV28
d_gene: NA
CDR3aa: CASSPSLSSYEQYF
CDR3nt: TGTGCCAGCAGTCCCTCATTGAGCTCCTACGAGCAGTACTTC

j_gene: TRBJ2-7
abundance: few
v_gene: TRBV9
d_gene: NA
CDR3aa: CASSVSPGSYEQYF
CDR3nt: TGTGCCAGCAGCGTATCTCCAGGGTCCTACGAGCAGTACTTC

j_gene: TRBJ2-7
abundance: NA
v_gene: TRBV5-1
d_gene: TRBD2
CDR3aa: CASSVTSGSGLREQYF
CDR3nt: TGCGCCAGCAGCGTCACTAGCGGGAGCGGTTTGCGCGAGCAGTACTTC

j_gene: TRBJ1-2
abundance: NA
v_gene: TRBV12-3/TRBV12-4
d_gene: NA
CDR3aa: CASAGQGYGYTF
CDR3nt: TGTGCCAGCGCGGGGCAGGGCTATGGCTACACCTTC

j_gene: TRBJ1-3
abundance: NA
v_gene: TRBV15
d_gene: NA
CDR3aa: CAVARGNSGNTIYF
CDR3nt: TGTGCCGTCGCAAGAGGGAATTCTGGAAACACCATATATTTT

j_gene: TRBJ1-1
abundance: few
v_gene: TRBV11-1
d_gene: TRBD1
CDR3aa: CASSPDRGNTEAFF
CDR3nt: TGTGCCAGCAGCCCGGACAGGGGAAACACTGAAGCTTTCTTT

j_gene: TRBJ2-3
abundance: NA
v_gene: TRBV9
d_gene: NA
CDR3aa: CASSPVEDTQYF
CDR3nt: TGTGCCAGCAGCCCCGTAGAGGATACGCAGTATTTT

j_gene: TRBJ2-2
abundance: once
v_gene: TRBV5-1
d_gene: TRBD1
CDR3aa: CASSLDRGDTGELFF
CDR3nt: TGCGCCAGCAGCTTAGACAGGGGTGACACCGGGGAGCTGTTTTTT

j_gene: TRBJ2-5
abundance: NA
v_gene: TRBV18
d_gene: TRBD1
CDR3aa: CASSPPRTGLMEETQYF
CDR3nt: TGTGCCAGCTCACCACCACGGACAGGGTTAATGGAAGAGACCCAGTACTTC

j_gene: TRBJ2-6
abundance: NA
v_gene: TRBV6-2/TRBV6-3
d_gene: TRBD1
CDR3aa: CASSIQGVGISGANVLTF
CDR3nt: TGTGCCAGCAGTATCCAGGGGGTCGGTATATCTGGGGCCAACGTCCTGACTTTC

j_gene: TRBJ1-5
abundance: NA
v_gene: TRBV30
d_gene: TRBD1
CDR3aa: CAWNPGQPSQPQHF
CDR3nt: TGTGCCTGGAATCCGGGACAGCCGAGTCAGCCCCAGCATTTT

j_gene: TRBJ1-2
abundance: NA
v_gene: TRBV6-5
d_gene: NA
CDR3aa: CASSYSLSPVSGGYTF
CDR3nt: TGTGCCAGCAGTTACTCTTTGTCCCCGGTTAGTGGTGGCTACACCTTC

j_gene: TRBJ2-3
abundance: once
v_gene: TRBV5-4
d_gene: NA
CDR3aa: CASSLRRRGRGSTDTQYF
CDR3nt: TGTGCCAGCAGCCTAAGGCGGAGGGGGAGGGGGAGCACAGATACGCAGTATTTT

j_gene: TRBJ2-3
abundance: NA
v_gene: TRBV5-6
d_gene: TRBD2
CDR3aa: CASSLAVAGGTDTQYF
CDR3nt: TGTGCCAGCAGCTTAGCGGTAGCGGGAGGCACAGATACGCAGTATTTT

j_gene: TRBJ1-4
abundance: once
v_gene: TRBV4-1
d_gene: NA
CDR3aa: CASSQAPSFATNEKLFF
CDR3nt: TGCGCCAGCAGCCAAGCCCCGTCTTTTGCAACTAATGAAAAACTGTTTTTT